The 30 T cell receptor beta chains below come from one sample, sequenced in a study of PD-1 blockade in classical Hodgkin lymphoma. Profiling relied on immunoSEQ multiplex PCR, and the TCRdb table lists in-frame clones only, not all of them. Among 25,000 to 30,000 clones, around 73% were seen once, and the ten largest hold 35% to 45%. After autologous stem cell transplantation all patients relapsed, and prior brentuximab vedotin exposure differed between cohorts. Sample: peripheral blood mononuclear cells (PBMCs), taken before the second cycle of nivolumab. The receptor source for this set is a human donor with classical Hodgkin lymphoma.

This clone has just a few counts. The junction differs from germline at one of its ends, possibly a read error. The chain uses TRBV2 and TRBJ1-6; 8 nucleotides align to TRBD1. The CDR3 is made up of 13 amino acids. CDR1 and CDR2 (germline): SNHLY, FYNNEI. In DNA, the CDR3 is TGTGCCAGCAGTGACCGATCATCCGGGACAGGCAACTTT. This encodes CASSDRSSGTGNF.

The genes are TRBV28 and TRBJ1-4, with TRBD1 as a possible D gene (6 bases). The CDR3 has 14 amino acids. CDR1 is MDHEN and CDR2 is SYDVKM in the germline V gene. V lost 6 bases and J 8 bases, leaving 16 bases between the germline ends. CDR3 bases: TGTGCCAGCAGACTAGGGGGTTCATGGGAAAAACTGTTTTTT. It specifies CASRLGGSWEKLFF.

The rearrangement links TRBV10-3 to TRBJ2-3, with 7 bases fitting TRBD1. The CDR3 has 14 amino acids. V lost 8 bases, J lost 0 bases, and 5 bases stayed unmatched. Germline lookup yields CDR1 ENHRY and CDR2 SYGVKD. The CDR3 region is CAIEGTASTDTQYF. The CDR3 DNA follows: TGTGCCATCGAGGGGACAGCAAGCACAGATACGCAGTATTTT.

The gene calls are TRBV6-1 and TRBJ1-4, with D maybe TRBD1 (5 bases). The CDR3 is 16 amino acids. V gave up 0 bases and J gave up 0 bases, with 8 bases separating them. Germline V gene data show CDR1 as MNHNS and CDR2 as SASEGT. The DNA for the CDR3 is TGTGCCAGCAGTGAAGCCAGACAGTCAACTAATGAAAAACTGTTTTTT. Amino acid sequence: CASSEARQSTNEKLFF.

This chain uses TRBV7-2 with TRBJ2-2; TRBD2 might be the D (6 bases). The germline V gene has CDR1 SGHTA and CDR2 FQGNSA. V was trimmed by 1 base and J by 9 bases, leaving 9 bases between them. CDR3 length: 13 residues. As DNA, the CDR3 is TGTGCCAGCAGCTTAGGGCGGGAAAGGGAGCTGTTTTTT. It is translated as CASSLGRERELFF. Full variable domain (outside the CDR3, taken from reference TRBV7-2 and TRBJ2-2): GAGVSQSPSNKVTEKGKDVELRCDPISGHTALYWYRQSLGQGLEFLIYFQGNSAPDKSGLPSDRFSAERTGGSVSTLTIQRTQQEDSAVYLCASSLGRERELFFGEGSRLTVL.

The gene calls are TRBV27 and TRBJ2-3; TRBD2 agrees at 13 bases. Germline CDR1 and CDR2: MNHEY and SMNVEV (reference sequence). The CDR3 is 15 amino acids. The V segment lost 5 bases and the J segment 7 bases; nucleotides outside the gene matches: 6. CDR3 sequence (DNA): TGTGCCAGCAGTCCCGGGACTAGCGGGGTACATACGCAGTATTTT. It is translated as CASSPGTSGVHTQYF.

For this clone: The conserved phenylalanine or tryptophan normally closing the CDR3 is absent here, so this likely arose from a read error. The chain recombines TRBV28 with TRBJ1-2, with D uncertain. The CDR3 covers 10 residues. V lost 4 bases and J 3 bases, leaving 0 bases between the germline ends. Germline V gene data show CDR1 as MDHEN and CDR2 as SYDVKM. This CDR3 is CASSYYGYTL. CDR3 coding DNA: TGTGCCAGCAGTTACTATGGCTACACCCTC.

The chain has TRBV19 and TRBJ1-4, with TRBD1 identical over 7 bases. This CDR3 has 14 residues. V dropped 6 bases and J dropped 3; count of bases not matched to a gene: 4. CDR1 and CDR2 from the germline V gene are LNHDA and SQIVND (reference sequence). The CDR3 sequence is CASSQGGPNEKLFF. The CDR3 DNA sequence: TGTGCCAGTAGCCAGGGGGGTCCTAATGAAAAACTGTTTTTT.

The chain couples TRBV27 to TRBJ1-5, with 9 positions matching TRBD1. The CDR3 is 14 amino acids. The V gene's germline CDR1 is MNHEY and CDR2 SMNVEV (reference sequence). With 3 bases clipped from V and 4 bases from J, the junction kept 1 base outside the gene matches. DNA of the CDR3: TGTGCCAGCAGTTTCGGACAGGGGAATCAGCCCCAGCATTTT. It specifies CASSFGQGNQPQHF.

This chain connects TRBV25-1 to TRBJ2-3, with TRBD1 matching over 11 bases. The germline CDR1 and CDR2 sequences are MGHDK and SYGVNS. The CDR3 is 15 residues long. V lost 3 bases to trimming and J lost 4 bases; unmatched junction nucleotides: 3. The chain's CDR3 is CASSDPGQGADTQYF. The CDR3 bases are TGTGCCAGCAGTGACCCGGGACAGGGGGCAGATACGCAGTATTTT.

The DNA of the CDR3 is TGTGCCAGCAGCTTCAACAGGGGCTCCTACGAGCAGTACTTC. Translating gives CASSFNRGSYEQYF. The chain uses TRBV5-6 and TRBJ2-7; 7 nucleotides align to TRBD1. CDR3 length equals 14 residues. Trimming took 2 bases from V and 0 from J; bases not matched to a gene: 2. From germline, CDR1 is SGHDT and CDR2 YYEEEE.

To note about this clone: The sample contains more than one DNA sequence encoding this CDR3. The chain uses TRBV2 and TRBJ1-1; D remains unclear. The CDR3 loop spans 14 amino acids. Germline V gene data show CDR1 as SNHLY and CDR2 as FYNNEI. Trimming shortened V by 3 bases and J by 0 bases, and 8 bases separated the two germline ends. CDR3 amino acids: CASSEERMNTEAFF. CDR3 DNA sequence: TGTGCCAGCAGTGAGGAAAGGATGAACACTGAAGCTTTCTTT.

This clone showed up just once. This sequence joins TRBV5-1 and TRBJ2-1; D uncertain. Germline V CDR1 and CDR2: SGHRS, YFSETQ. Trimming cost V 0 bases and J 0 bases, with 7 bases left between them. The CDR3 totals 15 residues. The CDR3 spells CASSLVFLSYNEQFF. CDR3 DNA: TGCGCCAGCAGCTTGGTCTTCCTCTCCTACAATGAGCAGTTCTTC.

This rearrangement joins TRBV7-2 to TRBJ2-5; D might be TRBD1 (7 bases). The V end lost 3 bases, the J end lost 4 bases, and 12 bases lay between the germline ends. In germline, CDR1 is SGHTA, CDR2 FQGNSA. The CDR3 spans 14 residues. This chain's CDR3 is CASSFAGGRETQYF. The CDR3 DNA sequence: TGTGCCAGCAGCTTTGCAGGGGGGAGAGAGACCCAGTACTTC.

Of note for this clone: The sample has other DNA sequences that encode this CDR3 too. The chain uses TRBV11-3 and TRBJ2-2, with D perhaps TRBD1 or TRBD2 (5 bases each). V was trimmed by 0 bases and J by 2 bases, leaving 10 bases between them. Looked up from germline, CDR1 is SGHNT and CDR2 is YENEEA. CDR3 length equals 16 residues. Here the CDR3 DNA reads TGTGCCAGCAGCTTAGAAGGGACGGCCAACACCGGGGAGCTGTTTTTT. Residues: CASSLEGTANTGELFF. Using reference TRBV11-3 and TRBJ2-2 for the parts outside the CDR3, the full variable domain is EAGVVQSPRYKIIEKKQPVAFWCNPISGHNTLYWYLQNLGQGPELLIRYENEEAVDDSQLPKDRFSAERLKGVDSTLKIQPAELGDSAVYLCASSLEGTANTGELFFGEGSRLTVL.

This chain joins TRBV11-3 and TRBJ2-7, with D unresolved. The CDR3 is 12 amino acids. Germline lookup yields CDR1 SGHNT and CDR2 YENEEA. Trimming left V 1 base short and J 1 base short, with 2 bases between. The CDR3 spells CASSLGSYEQYF. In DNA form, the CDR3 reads TGTGCCAGCAGCTTAGGATCCTACGAGCAGTACTTC.

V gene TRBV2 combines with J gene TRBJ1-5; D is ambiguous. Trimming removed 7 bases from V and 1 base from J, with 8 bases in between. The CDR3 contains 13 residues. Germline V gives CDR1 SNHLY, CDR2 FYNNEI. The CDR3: CASKLGSNQPQHF. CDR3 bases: TGTGCCAGCAAGTTAGGGAGCAATCAGCCCCAGCATTTT.

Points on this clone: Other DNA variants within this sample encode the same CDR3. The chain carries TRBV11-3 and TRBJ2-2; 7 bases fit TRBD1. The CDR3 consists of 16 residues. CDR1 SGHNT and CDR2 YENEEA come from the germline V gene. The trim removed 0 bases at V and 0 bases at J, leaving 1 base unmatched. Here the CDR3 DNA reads TGTGCCAGCAGCTTAGAGGGGACAGCGAACACCGGGGAGCTGTTTTTT. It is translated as CASSLEGTANTGELFF. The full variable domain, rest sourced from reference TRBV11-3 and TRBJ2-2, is EAGVVQSPRYKIIEKKQPVAFWCNPISGHNTLYWYLQNLGQGPELLIRYENEEAVDDSQLPKDRFSAERLKGVDSTLKIQPAELGDSAVYLCASSLEGTANTGELFFGEGSRLTVL.

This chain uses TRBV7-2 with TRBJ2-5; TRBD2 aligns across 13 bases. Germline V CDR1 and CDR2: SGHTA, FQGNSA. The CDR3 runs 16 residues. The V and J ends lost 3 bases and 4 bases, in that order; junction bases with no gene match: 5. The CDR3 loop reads CASSFRGLAGVETQYF. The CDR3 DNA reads TGTGCCAGCAGCTTTCGCGGACTAGCGGGGGTAGAGACCCAGTACTTC.

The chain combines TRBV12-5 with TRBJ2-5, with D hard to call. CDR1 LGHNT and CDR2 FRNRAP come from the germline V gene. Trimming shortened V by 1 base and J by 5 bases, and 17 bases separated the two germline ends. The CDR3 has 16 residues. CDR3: CASGLGLRPRGETQYF. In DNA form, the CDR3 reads TGTGCTAGTGGTTTGGGCCTAAGGCCCCGAGGCGAGACCCAGTACTTC. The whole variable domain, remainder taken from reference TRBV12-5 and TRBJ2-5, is DARVTQTPRHKVTEMGQEVTMRCQPILGHNTVFWYRQTMMQGLELLAYFRNRAPLDDSGMPKDRFSAEMPDATLATLKIQPSEPRDSAVYFCASGLGLRPRGETQYFGPGTRLLVL.

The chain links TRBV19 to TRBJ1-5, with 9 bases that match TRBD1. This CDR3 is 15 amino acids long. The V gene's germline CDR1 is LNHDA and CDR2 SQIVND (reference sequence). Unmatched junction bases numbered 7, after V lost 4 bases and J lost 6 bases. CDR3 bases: TGTGCCAGTAGTACAGGACAGGGGTATGGTCAGCCCCAGCATTTT. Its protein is CASSTGQGYGQPQHF.

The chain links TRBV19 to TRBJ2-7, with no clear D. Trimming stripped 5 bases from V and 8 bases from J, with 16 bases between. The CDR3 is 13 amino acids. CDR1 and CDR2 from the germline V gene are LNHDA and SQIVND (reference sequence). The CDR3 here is CASSSLDARKQYF. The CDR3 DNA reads TGTGCCAGTAGTTCATTGGACGCAAGGAAGCAGTACTTC. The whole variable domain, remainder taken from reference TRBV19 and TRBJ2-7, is DGGITQSPKYLFRKEGQNVTLSCEQNLNHDAMYWYRQDPGQGLRLIYYSQIVNDFQKGDIAEGYSVSREKKESFPLTVTSAQKNPTAFYLCASSSLDARKQYFGPGTRLTVT.

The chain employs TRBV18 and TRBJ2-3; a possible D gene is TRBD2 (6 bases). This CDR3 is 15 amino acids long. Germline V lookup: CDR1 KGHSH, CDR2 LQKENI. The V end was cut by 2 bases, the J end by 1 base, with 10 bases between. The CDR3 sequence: CASSPGGIRTDTQYF. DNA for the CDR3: TGTGCCAGCTCACCAGGGGGGATTCGCACAGATACGCAGTATTTT.

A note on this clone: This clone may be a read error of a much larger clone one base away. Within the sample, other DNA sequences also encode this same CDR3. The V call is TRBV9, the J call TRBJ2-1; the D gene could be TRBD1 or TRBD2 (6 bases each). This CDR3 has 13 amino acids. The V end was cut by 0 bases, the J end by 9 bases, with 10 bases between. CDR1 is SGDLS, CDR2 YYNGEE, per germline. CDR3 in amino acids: CASSVGGRGEQFF. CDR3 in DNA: TGTGCCAGCAGCGTAGGGGGGCGGGGTGAGCAGTTCTTC.

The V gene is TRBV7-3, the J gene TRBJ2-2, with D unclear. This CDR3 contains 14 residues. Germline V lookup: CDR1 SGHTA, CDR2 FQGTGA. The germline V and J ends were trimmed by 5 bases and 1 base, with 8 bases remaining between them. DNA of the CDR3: TGTGCCAGCAGCCCCCAAGTGAACACCGGGGAGCTGTTTTTT. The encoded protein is CASSPQVNTGELFF. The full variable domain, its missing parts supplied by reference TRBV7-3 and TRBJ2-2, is GAGVSQTPSNKVTEKGKYVELRCDPISGHTALYWYRQSLGQGPEFLIYFQGTGAADDSGLPNDRFFAVRPEGSVSTLKIQRTERGDSAVYLCASSPQVNTGELFFGEGSRLTVL.

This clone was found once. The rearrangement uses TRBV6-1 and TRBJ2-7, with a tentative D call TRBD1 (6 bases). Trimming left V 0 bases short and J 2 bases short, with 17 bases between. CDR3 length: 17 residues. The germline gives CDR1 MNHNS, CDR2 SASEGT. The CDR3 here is CASSEAGDLTGPYEQYF. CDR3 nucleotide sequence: TGTGCCAGCAGTGAAGCAGGAGATTTGACAGGTCCCTACGAGCAGTACTTC.

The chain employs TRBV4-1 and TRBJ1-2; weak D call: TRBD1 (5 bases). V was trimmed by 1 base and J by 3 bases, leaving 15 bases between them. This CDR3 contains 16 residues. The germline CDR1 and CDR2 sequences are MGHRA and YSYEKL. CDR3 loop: CASSQGEGRGDYGYTF. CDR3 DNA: TGCGCCAGCAGCCAAGGGGAGGGGCGGGGCGACTATGGCTACACCTTC.

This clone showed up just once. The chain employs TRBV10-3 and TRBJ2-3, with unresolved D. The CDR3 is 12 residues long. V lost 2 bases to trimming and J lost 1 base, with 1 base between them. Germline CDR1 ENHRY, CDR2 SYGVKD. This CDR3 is CAISEGTDTQYF. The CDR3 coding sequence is TGTGCCATCAGTGAGGGCACAGATACGCAGTATTTT.

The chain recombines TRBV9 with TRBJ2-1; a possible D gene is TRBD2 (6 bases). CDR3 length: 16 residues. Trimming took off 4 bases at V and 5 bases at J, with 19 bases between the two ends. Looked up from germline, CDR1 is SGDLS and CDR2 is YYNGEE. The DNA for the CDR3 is TGTGCCAGCAGCCAATCCCTTGCGGGGCCGCACAATGAGCAGTTCTTC. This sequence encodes CASSQSLAGPHNEQFF.

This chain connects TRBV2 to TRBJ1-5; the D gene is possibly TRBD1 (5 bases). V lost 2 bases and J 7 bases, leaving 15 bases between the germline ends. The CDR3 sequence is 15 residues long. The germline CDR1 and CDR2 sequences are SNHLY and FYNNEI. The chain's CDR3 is CASSELDRGRQPQHF. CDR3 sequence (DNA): TGTGCCAGCAGTGAATTAGACCGGGGACGCCAGCCCCAGCATTTT.